Sequencing of this TCR beta chain was carried out in a study of T cell responses to AZD1222 COVID-19 vaccine (TCRdb year 2021). Background on the whole study: AZD1222 recipients given second doses at about 4 weeks or at about 12 weeks were pooled, since spike-specific TCR depth and breadth were not found to differ between the two schedules. Trial participants were enrolled by age into 18-55, 56-69 and 70-plus year subgroups, with approximately 150, 28 and 58 TCR-sequenced participants respectively. A total of just over 230 trial participants underwent TCR sequencing, of whom approximately 200 had received two doses of AZD1222 and approximately 25 had received two doses of the MenACWY control vaccine. The investigation overall reported the following: Spike-specific TCR breadth and depth rose significantly after two AZD1222 doses compared with day 0 and with MenACWY recipients. Because no samples from the day 14 peak response were available, repertoires could be characterized only after the peak T cell response. Conclusions about previously exposed vaccinees are limited because only five to seven AZD1222 recipients were SARS-CoV-2 seropositive at baseline. Epitopes outside the regions mutated in the B.1.351 and B.1.1.7 variants were reportedly recognized by nearly half of the unique spike-specific TCRs. Most participants were white British and females outnumbered males, and the authors suggested that clonal diversity may have been underestimated. CD4 TCRs associated with the vaccine covered the entire spike protein, and the dominant responses were in regions 160-218 and 743-854. In the small 56-69-year group, the increase in depth fell short of significance, most likely because of low power.

This clone was found once. There is no known antigen for this receptor. No base quality values were provided; no much bigger clone lies one nucleotide off. This specimen's time point label, per the study, means: baseline before first vaccination. The vaccinee samples were drawn from two UK trials, COV001 and COV002, one of which was a single-blind randomized controlled phase 2/3 trial testing AZD1222 (ChAdOx1 nCoV-19) in healthy adults. For TCRbeta chain sequencing, PBMC samples from trial participants were taken at day 0 and at day 28 after the second dose. The CDR3 regions of human TCRbeta chains were subjected to immunosequencing. The study's processing was this. Repertoire TCRs were matched against a reference library of SARS-CoV-2-specific TCRs generated with the MIRA antigen-specificity platform. Breadth meant the fraction of unique TCRs that were SARS-CoV-2-associated, whereas depth meant the fraction of total T cells that were SARS-CoV-2-associated. Using the MIRA data, each spike-specific TCR was assigned both to the spike region to which the TCR was reactive and to a CD4 or CD8 class. Log10-transformed breadth and depth values were compared by one-way ANOVA with Sidak's multiple comparisons tests. TCRdb took this table from immuneACCESS and kept in-frame rearrangements with V and J called. Such tables lack part of the clones; where checked against another copy, unresolved V genes explain under half of the gap, and the rest is unexplained. D and trimming were read from the DNA, whereas the V and J calls and clone size are those reported in that table. This sample has approximately 44,000 clones in its table, and over 70% of those were observed once. The ten largest account for about 3.7% of the sample.

V and J are truncated by 0 bases and 6 bases respectively, leaving an intervening sequence of 8 bases. Based on the germline V gene, the CDR1 and CDR2 sequences are WSHSY and SAAADI. Taken from cysteine to phenylalanine, the CDR3 has 13 residues. Only the CDR3 DNA stays, 39 bases, in frame from base 1. Specimen: peripheral blood, collected on day 0 of AZD1222 vaccination. The sequence was collected from an adult in good health. The sequence links TRBV10-2 to TRBJ1-1; the D gene is not confidently resolved. The CDR3 region has the sequence CASSESTAAEAFF. The bases are TGCGCCAGCAGTGAGTCGACGGCCGCTGAAGCTTTCTTT.